This T cell receptor (beta chain) was captured in a study of cytomegalovirus exposure and HLA in healthy donors. The PCR used 60 Vbeta and 13 Jbeta primers. Sequenced by immunoSEQ multiplex PCR; TCRdb stores in-frame clones only, minus some. The sample lists more than 90,000 clones; approximately 78% were seen once. V was cut by 3 bases and J by 5 bases, with 11 bases left in between. The germline V gene has CDR1 SGHDT and CDR2 YYEEEE. The CDR3 is 13 amino acids. The source is a woman aged 55-69 years in good health and CMV-seronegative. The rearrangement links TRBV5-6 to TRBJ1-2; the D gene is possibly TRBD1 (6 bases). The sequencing sample was made of PBMCs. The CDR3 DNA reads TGTGCCAGCAGCTCAACAGGGATGTATGGCTACACCTTC. Protein: CASSSTGMYGYTF.